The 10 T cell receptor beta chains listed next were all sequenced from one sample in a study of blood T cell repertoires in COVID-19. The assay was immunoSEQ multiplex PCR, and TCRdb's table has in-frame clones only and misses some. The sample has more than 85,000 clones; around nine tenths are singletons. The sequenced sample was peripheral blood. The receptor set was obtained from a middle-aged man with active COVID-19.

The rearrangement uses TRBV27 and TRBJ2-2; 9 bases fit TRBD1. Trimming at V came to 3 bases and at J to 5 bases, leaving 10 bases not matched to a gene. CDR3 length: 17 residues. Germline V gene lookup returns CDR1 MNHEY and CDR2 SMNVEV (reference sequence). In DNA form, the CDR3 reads TGTGCCAGCAGTTTTCAACCCGGGACAGGGAATACCGGGGAGCTGTTTTTT. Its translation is CASSFQPGTGNTGELFF.

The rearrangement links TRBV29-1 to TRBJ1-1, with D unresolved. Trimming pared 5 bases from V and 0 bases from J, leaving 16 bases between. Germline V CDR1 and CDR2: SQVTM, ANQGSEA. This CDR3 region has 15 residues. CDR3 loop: CSVRTPRTVNTEAFF. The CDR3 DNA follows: TGCAGCGTTAGAACCCCACGAACAGTGAACACTGAAGCTTTCTTT. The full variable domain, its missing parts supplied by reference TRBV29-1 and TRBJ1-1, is SAVISQKPSRDICQRGTSLTIQCQVDSQVTMMFWYRQQPGQSLTLIATANQGSEATYESGFVIDKFPISRPNLTFSTLTVSNMSPEDSSIYLCSVRTPRTVNTEAFFGQGTRLTVV.

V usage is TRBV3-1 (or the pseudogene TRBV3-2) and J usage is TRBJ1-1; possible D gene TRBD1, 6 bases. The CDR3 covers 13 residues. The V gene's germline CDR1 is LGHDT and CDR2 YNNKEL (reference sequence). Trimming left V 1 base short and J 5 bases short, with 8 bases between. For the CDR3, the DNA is TGTGCCAGCAGCCAAGTAGACAGGACTGAAGCTTTCTTT. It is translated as CASSQVDRTEAFF.

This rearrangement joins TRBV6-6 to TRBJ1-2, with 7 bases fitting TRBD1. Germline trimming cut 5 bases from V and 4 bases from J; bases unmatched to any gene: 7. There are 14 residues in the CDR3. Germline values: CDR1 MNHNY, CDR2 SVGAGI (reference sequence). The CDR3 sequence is CASSLDRVGYGYTF. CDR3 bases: TGTGCCAGCAGTCTCGACAGGGTGGGCTATGGCTACACCTTC.

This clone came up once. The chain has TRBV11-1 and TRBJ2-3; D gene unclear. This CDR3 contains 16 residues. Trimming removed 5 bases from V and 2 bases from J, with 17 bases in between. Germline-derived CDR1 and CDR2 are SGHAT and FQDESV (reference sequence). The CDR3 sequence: CASSLSPRPDTDTQYF. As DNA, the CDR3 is TGTGCCAGCAGCCTATCCCCCAGGCCAGACACAGATACGCAGTATTTT.

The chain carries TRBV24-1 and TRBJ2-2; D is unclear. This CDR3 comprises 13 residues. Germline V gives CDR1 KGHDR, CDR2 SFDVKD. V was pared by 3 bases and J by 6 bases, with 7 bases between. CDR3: CATSDPPPGELFF. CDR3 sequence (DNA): TGTGCCACCAGTGATCCCCCTCCCGGGGAGCTGTTTTTT.

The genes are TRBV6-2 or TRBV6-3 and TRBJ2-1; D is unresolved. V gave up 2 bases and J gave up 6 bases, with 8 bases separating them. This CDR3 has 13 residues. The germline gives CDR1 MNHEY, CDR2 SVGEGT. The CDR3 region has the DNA TGTGCCAGCAGTTACGAGAGGCGCAATGAGCAGTTCTTC. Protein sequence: CASSYERRNEQFF.

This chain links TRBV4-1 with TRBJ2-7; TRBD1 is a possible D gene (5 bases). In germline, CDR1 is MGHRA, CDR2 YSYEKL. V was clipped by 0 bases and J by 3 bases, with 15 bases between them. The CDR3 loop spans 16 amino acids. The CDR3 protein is CASSQELQGWDYEQYF. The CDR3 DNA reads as TGCGCCAGCAGCCAAGAGTTGCAGGGTTGGGACTACGAGCAGTACTTC.

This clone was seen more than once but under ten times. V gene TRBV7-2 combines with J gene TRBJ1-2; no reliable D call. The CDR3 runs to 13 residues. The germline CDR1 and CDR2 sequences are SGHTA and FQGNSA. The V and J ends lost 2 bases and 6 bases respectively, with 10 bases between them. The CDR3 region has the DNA TGTGCCAGCAGCTTACGGGGATGGGATGGCTACACCTTC. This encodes CASSLRGWDGYTF.

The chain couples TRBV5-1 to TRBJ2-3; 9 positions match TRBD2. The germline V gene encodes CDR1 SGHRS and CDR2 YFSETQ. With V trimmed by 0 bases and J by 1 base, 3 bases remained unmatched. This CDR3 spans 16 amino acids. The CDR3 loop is CASSLGLAGRTDTQYF. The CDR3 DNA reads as TGCGCCAGCAGCTTGGGGCTAGCGGGACGCACAGATACGCAGTATTTT.